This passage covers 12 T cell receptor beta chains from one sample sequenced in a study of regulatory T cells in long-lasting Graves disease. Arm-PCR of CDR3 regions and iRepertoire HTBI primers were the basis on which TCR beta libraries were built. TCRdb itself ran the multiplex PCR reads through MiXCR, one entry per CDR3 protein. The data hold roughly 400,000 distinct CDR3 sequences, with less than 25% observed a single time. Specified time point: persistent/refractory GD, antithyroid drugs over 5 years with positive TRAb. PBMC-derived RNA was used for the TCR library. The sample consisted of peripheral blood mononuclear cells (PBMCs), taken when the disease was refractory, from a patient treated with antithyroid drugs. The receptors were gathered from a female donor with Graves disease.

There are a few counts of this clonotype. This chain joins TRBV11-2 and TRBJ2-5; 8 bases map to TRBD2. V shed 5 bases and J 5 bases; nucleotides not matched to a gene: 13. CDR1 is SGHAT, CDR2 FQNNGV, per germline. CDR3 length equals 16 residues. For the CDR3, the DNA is TGTGCCAGCAGCAGCGGGCATACGGGAGGGGGGGAGACCCAGTACTTC. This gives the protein CASSSGHTGGGETQYF.

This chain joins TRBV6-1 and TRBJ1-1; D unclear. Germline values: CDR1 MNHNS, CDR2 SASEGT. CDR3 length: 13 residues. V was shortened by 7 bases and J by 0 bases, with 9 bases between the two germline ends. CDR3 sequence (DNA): TGTGCCAGCAATGGAGTTATGAACACTGAAGCTTTCTTT. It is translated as CASNGVMNTEAFF.

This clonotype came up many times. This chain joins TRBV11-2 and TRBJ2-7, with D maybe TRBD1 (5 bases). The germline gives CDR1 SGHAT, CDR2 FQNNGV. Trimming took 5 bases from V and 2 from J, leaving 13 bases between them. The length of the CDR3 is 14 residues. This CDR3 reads CASSHRQGTYEQYF. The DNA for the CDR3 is TGTGCCAGCAGCCACCGGCAGGGTACCTACGAGCAGTACTTC.

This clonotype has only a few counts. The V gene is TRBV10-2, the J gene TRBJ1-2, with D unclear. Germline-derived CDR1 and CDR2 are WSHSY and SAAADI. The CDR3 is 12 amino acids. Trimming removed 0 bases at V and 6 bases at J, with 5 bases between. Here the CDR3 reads CASSESRHGYTF. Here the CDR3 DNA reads TGCGCCAGCAGTGAGTCGAGGCATGGCTACACCTTC.

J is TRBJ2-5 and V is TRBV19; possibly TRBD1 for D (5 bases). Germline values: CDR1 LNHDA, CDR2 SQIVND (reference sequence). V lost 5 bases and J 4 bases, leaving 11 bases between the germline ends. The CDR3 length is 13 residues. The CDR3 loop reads CASSSPGLETQYF. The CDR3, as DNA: TGTGCCAGTAGTTCCCCAGGGCTAGAGACCCAGTACTTC.

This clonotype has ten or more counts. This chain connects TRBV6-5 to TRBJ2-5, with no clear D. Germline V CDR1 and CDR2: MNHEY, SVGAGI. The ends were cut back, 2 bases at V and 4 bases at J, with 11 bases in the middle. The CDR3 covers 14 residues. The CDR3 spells CASSYRGIGETQYF. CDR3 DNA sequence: TGTGCCAGCAGTTACAGAGGAATCGGAGAGACCCAGTACTTC.

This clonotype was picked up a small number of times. CDR3 loop: CSATTGFPYEQYF. CDR3 coding DNA: TGCAGTGCTACTACAGGGTTCCCCTACGAGCAGTACTTC. The V gene is TRBV20-1, the J gene TRBJ2-7; D possibly corresponds to TRBD1 (6 bases). The CDR3 spans 13 residues. Germline V gene lookup returns CDR1 DFQATT and CDR2 SNEGSKA (reference sequence). Trimming removed 4 bases from V and 2 bases from J, with 12 bases in between.

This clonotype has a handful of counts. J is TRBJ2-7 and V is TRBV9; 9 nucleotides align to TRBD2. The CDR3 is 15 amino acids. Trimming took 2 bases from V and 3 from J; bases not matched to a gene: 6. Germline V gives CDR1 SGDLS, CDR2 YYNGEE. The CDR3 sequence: CASSVLGTSIYEQYF. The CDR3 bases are TGTGCCAGCAGCGTTTTGGGGACTAGCATCTACGAGCAGTACTTC.

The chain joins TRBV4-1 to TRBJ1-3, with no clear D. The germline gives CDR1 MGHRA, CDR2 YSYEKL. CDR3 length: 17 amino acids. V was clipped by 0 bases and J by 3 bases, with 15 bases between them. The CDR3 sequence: CASSQESATGFGNTIYF. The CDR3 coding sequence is TGCGCCAGCAGCCAAGAAAGTGCCACGGGATTTGGAAACACCATATATTTT.

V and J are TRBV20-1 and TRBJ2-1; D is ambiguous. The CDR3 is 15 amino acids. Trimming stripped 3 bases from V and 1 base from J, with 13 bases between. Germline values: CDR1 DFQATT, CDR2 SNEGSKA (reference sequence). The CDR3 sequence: CSASPGIVSYNEQFF. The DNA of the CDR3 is TGCAGTGCTAGCCCCGGAATAGTATCCTACAATGAGCAGTTCTTC.

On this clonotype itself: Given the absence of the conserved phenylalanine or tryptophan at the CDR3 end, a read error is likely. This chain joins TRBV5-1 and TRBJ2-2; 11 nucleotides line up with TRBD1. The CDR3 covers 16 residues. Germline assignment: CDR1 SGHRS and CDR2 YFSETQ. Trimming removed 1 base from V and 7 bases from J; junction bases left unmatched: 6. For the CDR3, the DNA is TGCGCCAGCAGCTTGCGGACAGGGGGCTTTAACGGGGAGCTGTTTCTT. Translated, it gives CASSLRTGGFNGELFL.

The CDR3 sequence is CATSRDGAGYEQYF. The CDR3 DNA reads as TGTGCCACCAGCAGAGATGGTGCAGGCTACGAGCAGTACTTC. The genes are TRBV15 and TRBJ2-7; no firm D call. This CDR3 is 14 amino acids long. The V gene's germline CDR1 is LNHNV and CDR2 YYDKDF (reference sequence). Trimming removed 0 bases from V and 3 bases from J, with 9 bases in between.